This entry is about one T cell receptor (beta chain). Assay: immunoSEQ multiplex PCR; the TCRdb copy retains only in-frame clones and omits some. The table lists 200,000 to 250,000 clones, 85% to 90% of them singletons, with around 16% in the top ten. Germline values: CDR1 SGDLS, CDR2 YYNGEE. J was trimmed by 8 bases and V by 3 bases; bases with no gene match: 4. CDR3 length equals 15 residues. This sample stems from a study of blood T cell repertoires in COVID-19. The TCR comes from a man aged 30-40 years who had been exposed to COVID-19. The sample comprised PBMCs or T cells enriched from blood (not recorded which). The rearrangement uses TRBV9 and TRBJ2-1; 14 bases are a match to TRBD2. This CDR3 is CASSAGLAGGYEQFF. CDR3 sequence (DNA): TGTGCCAGCAGCGCTGGACTAGCGGGGGGATATGAGCAGTTCTTC.